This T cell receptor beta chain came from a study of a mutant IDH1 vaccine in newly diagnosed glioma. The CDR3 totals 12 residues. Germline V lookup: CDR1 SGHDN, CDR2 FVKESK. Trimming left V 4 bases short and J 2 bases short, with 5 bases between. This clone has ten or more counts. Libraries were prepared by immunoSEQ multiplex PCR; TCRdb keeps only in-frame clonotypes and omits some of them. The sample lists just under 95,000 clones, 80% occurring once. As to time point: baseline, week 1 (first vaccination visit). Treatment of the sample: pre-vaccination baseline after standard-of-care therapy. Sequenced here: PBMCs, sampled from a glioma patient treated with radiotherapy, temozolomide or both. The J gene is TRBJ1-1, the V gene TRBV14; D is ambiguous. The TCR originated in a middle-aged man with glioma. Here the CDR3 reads CASSRTNTEAFF. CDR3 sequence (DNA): TGTGCCAGCAGCCGGACTAACACTGAAGCTTTCTTT.